The 19 T cell receptor beta chains given below trace back to one sample, sequenced in a study of T cells in Graves' hyperthyroidism and ophthalmopathy. Amplified TCR beta CDR3 regions derived from RNA transcripts. RT-PCR in the first round (using the HTBI primer set) targeted the TCR CDR3. TCRdb itself ran the multiplex PCR reads through MiXCR, one entry per CDR3 protein. The table shows more than 500,000 distinct CDR3 sequences, with under 15% occurring only once. Sequencing was carried out using blood. The receptors stem from a woman aged 40 to 50 with Graves' ophthalmopathy.

This clonotype was detected only a few times. V usage is TRBV5-6 and J usage is TRBJ2-2, with 8 bases matching TRBD1. The CDR3 length is 16 residues. After removal of 0 bases from V and 6 bases from J, the junction contained 7 bases not matched to a gene. In germline, CDR1 is SGHDT, CDR2 YYEEEE. The CDR3 sequence: CASSLVGSGGAGELFF. As DNA, the CDR3 is TGTGCCAGCAGCTTGGTGGGGTCAGGGGGCGCCGGGGAGCTGTTTTTT.

The J gene is TRBJ2-7, the V gene TRBV10-3; TRBD2 aligns across 12 bases. Germline lookup yields CDR1 ENHRY and CDR2 SYGVKD. V lost 5 bases to trimming and J lost 7 bases; unmatched junction nucleotides: 9. This CDR3 is 15 amino acids long. As DNA, the CDR3 is TGTGCCATCAGTCCGCGACTAGCGGGAGAAGGAGAGCAGTACTTC. Translated, it gives CAISPRLAGEGEQYF.

This chain links TRBV12-3 or TRBV12-4 with TRBJ1-5; D unclear. V dropped 2 bases and J dropped 0 bases, with 5 bases sitting between them. The CDR3 is 14 amino acids. CDR3 sequence: CASSLSYSNQPQHF. The CDR3 coding sequence is TGTGCCAGCAGTTTAAGTTATAGCAATCAGCCCCAGCATTTT.

This clonotype has at least ten counts. The chain combines TRBV12-3 or TRBV12-4 with TRBJ2-2, with TRBD1 as a possible D gene (6 bases). The CDR3 totals 17 residues. V was shortened by 5 bases and J by 1 base, with 17 bases between the two germline ends. Written as DNA, the CDR3 is TGTGCCAGCAGTGCTAGCCGGGGACACCTGAACACCGGGGAGCTGTTTTTT. It specifies CASSASRGHLNTGELFF.

This clonotype was counted a few times. One end of the junction fails to match germline, which may point to a read error. The CDR3 nucleotides are TGTGCCTGGAGTGTACACGGGGCGGGAGGCTACGCCTTC. It codes for CAWSVHGAGGYAF. The rearrangement uses TRBV30 and TRBJ1-2; D is perhaps TRBD1 (5 bases). The CDR3 totals 13 residues. The germline gives CDR1 GTSNPN, CDR2 SVGIG (reference sequence).

This clonotype was recorded many times. The genes are TRBV30 and TRBJ1-3; D uncertain. The CDR3 runs 13 residues. Germline assignment: CDR1 GTSNPN and CDR2 SVGIG (reference sequence). V was trimmed by 2 bases and J by 4 bases, leaving 9 bases between them. The CDR3: CAWSPDGGNTIYF. DNA for the CDR3: TGTGCCTGGAGTCCTGACGGCGGAAACACCATATATTTT.

This clonotype was observed many times. CDR3 in DNA: TGTGCCAGCAGTTCCCCCCGGGACACCAATCAGCCCCAGCATTTT. Translating gives CASSSPRDTNQPQHF. V usage is TRBV28 and J usage is TRBJ1-5, with D possibly matching TRBD1 (6 bases). V gave up 4 bases and J gave up 3 bases, with 13 bases separating them. The CDR3 totals 15 residues. Germline values: CDR1 MDHEN, CDR2 SYDVKM.

The rearrangement links TRBV6-2 or TRBV6-3 to TRBJ2-7, with TRBD2 matching over 7 bases. V shed 4 bases and J 2 bases; nucleotides not matched to a gene: 5. The CDR3 loop spans 14 amino acids. Germline CDR1 is MNHEY and CDR2 is SVGEGT. The CDR3 DNA reads TGTGCCAGCAGTTCCACTAGCGCCACCTACGAGCAGTACTTC. Protein sequence: CASSSTSATYEQYF.

This clonotype showed up many times. The chain couples TRBV11-3 to TRBJ1-1, with 7 bases matching TRBD1. The CDR3 extends over 15 amino acids. V lost 2 bases, J lost 1 base, and 4 bases stayed unmatched. Per germline, CDR1 SGHNT and CDR2 YENEEA. The chain's CDR3 is CASSLRPGGNTEAFF. The CDR3 region has the DNA TGTGCCAGCAGCTTACGGCCAGGGGGGAACACTGAAGCTTTCTTT.

The chain carries TRBV4-1 and TRBJ2-7, with 9 bases identical to TRBD2. The germline gives CDR1 MGHRA, CDR2 YSYEKL. The trim removed 4 bases at V and 3 bases at J, leaving 13 bases unmatched. The CDR3 is 17 amino acids. CDR3 residues: CASSLAGAALGHYEQYF. Written as DNA, the CDR3 is TGCGCCAGCAGCCTAGCGGGAGCCGCTCTGGGGCACTACGAGCAGTACTTC.

This clonotype was detected many times. The CDR3 spells CASSLGGGSYNSPLHF. The CDR3 DNA is TGTGCCAGCAGCTTAGGGGGTGGTTCCTATAATTCACCCCTCCACTTT. The chain links TRBV7-2 to TRBJ1-6; no definite D call. V gave up 1 base and J gave up 1 base, with 8 bases separating them. The germline V gene has CDR1 SGHTA and CDR2 FQGNSA. The CDR3 sequence is 16 residues long.

This chain connects TRBV7-2 to TRBJ2-7; TRBD1 matches 9 bases. Looked up from germline, CDR1 is SGHTA and CDR2 is FQGNSA. The CDR3 spans 15 residues. V was pared by 0 bases and J by 5 bases, with 5 bases of the junction left unmatched. The CDR3 protein is CASSLATGGVNEQYF. The DNA for the CDR3 is TGTGCCAGCAGCTTAGCTACAGGGGGCGTCAACGAGCAGTACTTC.

This clonotype showed up many times. This chain links TRBV19 with TRBJ1-1; no firm D call. V dropped 1 base and J dropped 1 base, with 7 bases sitting between them. CDR1 and CDR2 from the germline V gene are LNHDA and SQIVND (reference sequence). This CDR3 is built from 14 residues. The CDR3 reads CASSIVVGNTEAFF. As DNA, the CDR3 is TGTGCCAGTAGTATAGTAGTAGGGAACACTGAAGCTTTCTTT.

This clonotype was seen many times. The rearrangement joins TRBV20-1 to TRBJ2-7; tentative D call: TRBD2 (6 bases). The CDR3 extends over 13 amino acids. The germline gives CDR1 DFQATT, CDR2 SNEGSKA (reference sequence). With 5 bases removed from V and 4 bases from J, the gap between germline ends came to 15 bases. CDR3 in amino acids: CSARSSGGYEQYF. The CDR3 coding sequence is TGCAGTGCTCGGAGCTCCGGAGGGTACGAGCAGTACTTC.

The rearrangement uses TRBV6-1 and TRBJ1-2; TRBD1 matches at 7 bases. This CDR3 comprises 15 residues. Germline loops: CDR1 MNHNS, CDR2 SASEGT. V was pared by 2 bases and J by 2 bases, with 5 bases of the junction left unmatched. The CDR3 reads CASSEWEGANYGYTF. The CDR3 nucleotides read TGTGCCAGCAGTGAATGGGAGGGGGCAAACTATGGCTACACCTTC.

This clonotype was counted at least ten times. This chain joins TRBV12-3 or TRBV12-4 and TRBJ1-2; D possibly corresponds to TRBD1 (6 bases). The CDR3 covers 15 residues. Trimming removed 5 bases at V and 0 bases at J, with 13 bases between. CDR3 protein: CASSDYREPNYGYTF. The CDR3 DNA reads as TGTGCCAGCAGTGACTACAGGGAACCTAACTATGGCTACACCTTC.

The table lists this clonotype with many counts. The chain is built from TRBV28 and TRBJ1-1; D gene unclear. Trimming shortened V by 4 bases and J by 0 bases, and 6 bases separated the two germline ends. The germline gives CDR1 MDHEN, CDR2 SYDVKM. The CDR3 has 13 amino acids. CDR3 nucleotide sequence: TGTGCCAGCAGTTCCGTTTTGAACACTGAAGCTTTCTTT. This codes for CASSSVLNTEAFF.

This clonotype appeared many times. The chain carries TRBV11-2 and TRBJ2-5; the match to TRBD1 covers 8 bases. The CDR3 totals 15 residues. Unmatched junction bases numbered 8, after V lost 4 bases and J lost 4 bases. Germline CDR1 SGHAT, CDR2 FQNNGV. The CDR3 DNA reads as TGTGCCAGCAGCTCTGGACAGGGATGGGGAGAGACCCAGTACTTC. Amino acid sequence: CASSSGQGWGETQYF.

This clonotype was observed many times. CDR3: CASGNNGRFAFF. CDR3 bases: TGTGCCAGCGGTAATAACGGGCGCTTCGCTTTCTTT. The chain has TRBV28 and TRBJ1-1; D gene ambiguous. The CDR3 totals 12 residues. V was shortened by 8 bases and J by 11 bases, with 18 bases between the two germline ends. Germline V lookup: CDR1 MDHEN, CDR2 SYDVKM.